This T cell receptor beta chain is drawn from a study of cytomegalovirus exposure and HLA in healthy donors. As for the donors, each was a healthy bone marrow donor. The CDR3 has 13 amino acids. Germline loops: CDR1 LGHNA, CDR2 YSLEER. The V segment lost 2 bases and the J segment 8 bases; nucleotides outside the gene matches: 5. Study-level results: Near-uniform donor sequencing depth was presumed by presence/absence analyses.

A multiplex PCR was run with 60 Vbeta primers and 13 Jbeta primers. Sequencing was performed with immunoSEQ multiplex PCR; in TCRdb, only in-frame clones are kept and a portion is missing. The sample lists around 150,000 clones, 60% to 80% occurring once. Points on this clone: The antigen is not known.

The V call is TRBV4-3, the J call TRBJ1-2, with 7 bases lining up with TRBD1. The sequenced sample consisted of PBMCs. The receptor comes from a man aged 18 to 30 in good health and CMV-seropositive. The CDR3 here is CASSQHTGEGYTF. Written as DNA, the CDR3 is TGCGCCAGCAGCCAACATACAGGGGAGGGCTACACCTTC.